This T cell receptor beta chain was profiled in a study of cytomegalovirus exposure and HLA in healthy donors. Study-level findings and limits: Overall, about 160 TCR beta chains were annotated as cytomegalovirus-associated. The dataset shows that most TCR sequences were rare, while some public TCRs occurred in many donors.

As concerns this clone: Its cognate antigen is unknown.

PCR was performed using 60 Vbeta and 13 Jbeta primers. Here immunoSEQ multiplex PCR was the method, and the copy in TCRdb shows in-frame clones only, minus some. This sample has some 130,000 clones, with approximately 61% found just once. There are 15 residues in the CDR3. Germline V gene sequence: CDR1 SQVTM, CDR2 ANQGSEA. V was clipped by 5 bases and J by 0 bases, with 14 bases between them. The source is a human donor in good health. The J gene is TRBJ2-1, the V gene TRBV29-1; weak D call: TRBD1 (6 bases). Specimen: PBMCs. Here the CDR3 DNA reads TGCAGCGTTAGGGCGGACAGAAGCTCCTACAATGAGCAGTTCTTC. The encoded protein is CSVRADRSSYNEQFF.